This TCR beta chain appears in the sequencing data of a study of CD8 T cells in ankylosing spondylitis. Regarding the study as a whole: Blood of patients with ankylosing spondylitis appeared to be characterized by a TCR beta motif of several highly homologous variants. A CD8+ phenotype characterized the disease-linked clones, which were relatively rare in peripheral blood. Certain motif variants had earlier appeared in reactive arthritis synovial fluid and blood. Reportedly, disease-linked clones are significantly enriched in ankylosing spondylitis patients' matched synovial fluid.

Quantitative 5'-RACE with molecular barcodes was used to make the TCR beta libraries. TCRdb processed the 5' RACE reads anew with MiXCR; each CDR3 protein has one entry. The profile shows approximately 540,000 distinct CDR3 sequences, roughly an eighth of them singletons. The CDR3 runs 13 residues. V was trimmed by 6 bases and J by 2 bases, leaving 8 bases between them. This clonotype was counted ten times or more. Its target is unknown. This sequence joins TRBV12-3 or TRBV12-4 and TRBJ1-3; no definite D call. The specimen sequenced was blood, either unsorted or a sorted T cell fraction (not recorded which). The source of this sequence is a male donor with ankylosing spondylitis. CDR3 amino acids: CASRSGAGNTIYF. As DNA, the CDR3 is TGTGCCAGCAGATCCGGGGCTGGAAACACCATATATTTT.